What follows are 10 T cell receptor beta chains derived from one specimen sequenced in a study of T cell responses to AZD1222 COVID-19 vaccine. This table comes from immunoSEQ multiplex PCR, and its TCRdb copy is limited to in-frame clones, with some not included. The sample includes some 80,000 clones, roughly 80% of them seen just once. The starting material was peripheral blood, obtained 28 days after the second dose of the MenACWY control vaccine. The receptors originated from an adult who received the MenACWY meningococcal vaccine as a control.

The chain couples TRBV19 to TRBJ1-2; 9 bases line up with TRBD1. The germline CDR1 and CDR2 sequences are LNHDA and SQIVND (reference sequence). This CDR3 is built from 13 residues. J lost 8 bases, V lost 6 bases, and 7 bases had no gene match. DNA for the CDR3: TGTGCCAGTAGCCTCGGGACAGGGAGGGGCTACACCTTC. Translating gives CASSLGTGRGYTF.

V usage is TRBV5-5 and J usage is TRBJ1-5; 7 bases map to TRBD1. This CDR3 contains 17 residues. V shed 1 base, J shed 0 bases, and the junction held 7 bases outside the gene matches. Per germline, CDR1 SGHKS and CDR2 YYEKEE (reference sequence). The CDR3 bases are TGTGCCAGCAGCTTGCGGGACAGCGCAAATAGCAATCAGCCCCAGCATTTT. This sequence encodes CASSLRDSANSNQPQHF.

The chain employs TRBV27 and TRBJ1-1; a possible D gene is TRBD1 (6 bases). This CDR3 is built from 13 residues. V gave up 6 bases and J gave up 2 bases, with 10 bases separating them. Germline loops: CDR1 MNHEY, CDR2 SMNVEV (reference sequence). As DNA, the CDR3 is TGTGCCAGCAGAAAACAGGGAAACACTGAAGCTTTCTTT. It translates to CASRKQGNTEAFF.

This chain joins TRBV18 and TRBJ2-3; 11 nucleotides line up with TRBD1. The trim removed 4 bases at V and 2 bases at J, leaving 5 bases unmatched. The germline gives CDR1 KGHSH, CDR2 LQKENI. This CDR3 has 16 residues. CDR3 amino acids: CASSHGTGGNTDTQYF. The CDR3, as DNA: TGTGCCAGCTCACACGGGACAGGGGGAAACACAGATACGCAGTATTTT.

This chain joins TRBV5-8 and TRBJ1-2, with D possibly TRBD1 on 5 matching bases. V was trimmed by 6 bases and J by 2 bases, leaving 11 bases between them. The germline gives CDR1 SGHTS, CDR2 YDEGEE. This CDR3 has 13 residues. CDR3 sequence reads: CASTQGRNYGYTF. CDR3 DNA: TGTGCCAGCACCCAGGGACGGAACTATGGCTACACCTTC.

The J gene is TRBJ2-1, the V gene TRBV12-3 or TRBV12-4; the match to TRBD2 covers 11 bases. J gave up 4 bases and V 8 bases, and 1 base lay outside the gene matches. The CDR3 runs to 13 residues. The CDR3 sequence: CASWTSGYNEQFF. In nucleotides, the CDR3 is TGTGCCAGCTGGACTAGCGGGTACAATGAGCAGTTCTTC.

The J gene is TRBJ1-2, the V gene TRBV5-6; D may be TRBD1 (5 bases). This CDR3 comprises 14 residues. Germline V gene sequence: CDR1 SGHDT, CDR2 YYEEEE. The V gene lost 0 bases and the J gene lost 4 bases, with 10 bases spanning the gap. The CDR3 here is CASSLGGRVYGYTF. The CDR3 DNA is TGTGCCAGCAGCTTGGGAGGCAGGGTCTATGGCTACACCTTC. Full variable domain (missing parts from reference TRBV5-6 and TRBJ1-2): DAGVTQSPTHLIKTRGQQVTLRCSPKSGHDTVSWYQQALGQGPQFIFQYYEEEERQRGNFPDRFSGHQFPNYSSELNVNALLLGDSALYLCASSLGGRVYGYTFGSGTRLTVV.

The chain carries TRBV11-3 and TRBJ2-5; 10 bases line up with TRBD2. V lost 2 bases, J lost 4 bases, and 4 bases stayed unmatched. Germline CDR1 reads SGHNT; CDR2 reads YENEEA. This CDR3 has 15 amino acids. Here the CDR3 DNA reads TGTGCCAGCAGCTTAAGTCCTAGCGGGGGAGAGACCCAGTACTTC. This translates into CASSLSPSGGETQYF.

The chain joins TRBV6-2 or TRBV6-3 to TRBJ2-5; 10 bases are a match to TRBD2. Per the germline V gene, CDR1 is MNHEY and CDR2 is SVGEGT. The CDR3 sequence is 18 residues long. V trimming: 0 bases; J trimming: 3 bases; junction bases outside the gene matches: 10. This CDR3 is CASSYSIALAGDEETQYF. The CDR3 DNA reads TGTGCCAGCAGTTACTCGATAGCGCTAGCGGGGGACGAAGAGACCCAGTACTTC.

The chain has TRBV9 and TRBJ1-3; TRBD1 is a possible D gene (6 bases). The length of the CDR3 is 16 residues. The germline V gene encodes CDR1 SGDLS and CDR2 YYNGEE. Trimming stripped 4 bases from V and 0 bases from J, with 14 bases between. The CDR3 DNA reads as TGTGCCAGCAGCCCCGGGGGGGGCCGCTCTGGAAACACCATATATTTT. As protein: CASSPGGGRSGNTIYF.